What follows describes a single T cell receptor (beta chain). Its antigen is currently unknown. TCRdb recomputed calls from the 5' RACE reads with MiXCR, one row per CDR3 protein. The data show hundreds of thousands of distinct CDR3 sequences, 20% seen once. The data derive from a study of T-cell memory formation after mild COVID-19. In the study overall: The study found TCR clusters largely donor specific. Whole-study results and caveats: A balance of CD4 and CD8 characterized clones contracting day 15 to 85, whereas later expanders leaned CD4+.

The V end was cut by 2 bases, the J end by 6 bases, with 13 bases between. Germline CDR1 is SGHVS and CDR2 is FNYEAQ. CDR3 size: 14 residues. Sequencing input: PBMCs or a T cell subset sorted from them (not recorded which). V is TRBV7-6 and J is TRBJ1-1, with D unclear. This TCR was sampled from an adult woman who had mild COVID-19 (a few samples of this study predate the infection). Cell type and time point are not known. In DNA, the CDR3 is TGTGCCAGCAGCTTATCCGGGTGGTCCCCTGAAGCTTTCTTT. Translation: CASSLSGWSPEAFF.